The 17 T cell receptor beta chains given below trace back to one sample, sequenced in a study of regulatory T cells in long-lasting Graves disease. Time point noted: newly diagnosed GD, antithyroid drugs for less than 3 months. RNA isolated from PBMCs was used to make the TCR library. Arm-PCR of CDR3 regions and iRepertoire HTBI primers were used to build TCR beta libraries. TCRdb re-analysed the multiplex PCR reads in MiXCR, keeping a single row per CDR3 protein. This table has about 350,000 distinct CDR3 sequences, approximately 15% appearing once. This sample was also put to use in a study of T cells in Graves' hyperthyroidism and ophthalmopathy.

Sequences were derived from peripheral blood mononuclear cells (PBMCs), sampled at new diagnosis, from a patient treated with antithyroid drugs. The receptor set was obtained from a man aged 40-49 years with Graves disease.

This chain links TRBV24-1 with TRBJ2-3; 8 nucleotides agree with TRBD2. The end of the DNA is better explained by TRBJ2-5, so the J call may be wrong. Germline CDR1 and CDR2: KGHDR and SFDVKD. This CDR3 has 15 residues. The CDR3 loop reads CATSDSQPGGETQYF. In DNA form, the CDR3 reads TGTGCCACCAGTGATTCCCAACCGGGAGGGGAGACCCAGTACTTC.

This sequence joins TRBV4-1 and TRBJ2-1, with 7 bases fitting TRBD1. The germline gives CDR1 MGHRA, CDR2 YSYEKL. The CDR3 has 17 amino acids. V gave up 4 bases and J gave up 1 base; unmatched junction bases: 10. The CDR3 protein is CASSLGQVGRSYNEQFF. For the CDR3, the DNA is TGCGCCAGCAGCCTTGGACAGGTTGGGCGGTCCTACAATGAGCAGTTCTTC.

This clonotype was recorded at least ten times. J is TRBJ2-7 and V is TRBV5-1, with 9 bases lining up with TRBD1. Per germline, CDR1 SGHRS and CDR2 YFSETQ. V lost 3 bases, J lost 7 bases, and 8 bases stayed unmatched. The length of the CDR3 is 14 residues. The CDR3 sequence: CASSYRQGGEEQYF. The CDR3 region has the DNA TGCGCCAGCAGCTATCGACAGGGGGGGGAGGAGCAGTACTTC.

The chain has TRBV20-1 and TRBJ2-5, with D perhaps matching TRBD1 (5 bases). This CDR3 has 13 residues. Germline CDR1 reads DFQATT; CDR2 reads SNEGSKA (reference sequence). V dropped 2 bases and J dropped 1 base, with 8 bases sitting between them. CDR3 sequence (DNA): TGCAGTGCTAGAAATAGGGGCCAAGAGACCCAGTACTTC. This encodes CSARNRGQETQYF.

This clonotype was observed many times. The J gene is TRBJ2-2, the V gene TRBV24-1; D gene ambiguous. Trimming removed 9 bases from V and 1 base from J, with 14 bases in between. The CDR3 runs to 15 residues. Germline V gives CDR1 KGHDR, CDR2 SFDVKD. CDR3 nucleotide sequence: TGTGCCACCGGGCGATCCGACCTGAACACCGGGGAGCTGTTTTTT. Encoded protein: CATGRSDLNTGELFF.

In its sample, this clonotype was seen many times. V usage is TRBV3-1 and J usage is TRBJ1-2; D might be TRBD1 (5 bases). CDR1 and CDR2 (germline): LGHDT, YNNKEL (reference sequence). This CDR3 is 15 amino acids long. V lost 1 base to trimming and J lost 3 bases, with 12 bases between them. For the CDR3, the DNA is TGTGCCAGCAGCCAAGTAATTGGGGGATACTATGGCTACACCTTC. Translation: CASSQVIGGYYGYTF. The whole variable domain, filled in from reference TRBV3-1 and TRBJ1-2, reads DTAVSQTPKYLVTQMGNDKSIKCEQNLGHDTMYWYKQDSKKFLKIMFSYNNKELIINETVPNRFSPKSPDKAHLNLHINSLELGDSAVYFCASSQVIGGYYGYTFGSGTRLTVV.

This clonotype was seen ten or more times. The gene calls are TRBV4-3 and TRBJ2-3; D is unclear. Germline V gives CDR1 LGHNA, CDR2 YSLEER. The CDR3 sequence is 16 residues long. V lost 0 bases and J lost 7, with 17 bases in between. CDR3 bases: TGCGCCAGCAGCCAAGATCGGGCCCACTTGGCGAATACGCAGTATTTT. Encoded protein: CASSQDRAHLANTQYF.

There are many counts of this clonotype. This chain uses TRBV7-9 with TRBJ2-2; either TRBD1 or TRBD2 may fit D (6 bases each). The CDR3 runs to 17 residues. Germline V gives CDR1 SEHNR, CDR2 FQNEAQ (reference sequence). V was shortened by 5 bases and J by 4 bases, with 20 bases between the two germline ends. CDR3 sequence: CASSPTRSQGGTGELFF. DNA for the CDR3: TGTGCCAGCAGCCCAACGAGATCACAGGGAGGCACCGGGGAGCTGTTTTTT.

Points on this clonotype: A much larger clone differs from this one at a single base, so this may be a read error. The chain recombines TRBV6-1 with TRBJ1-5, with D possibly matching TRBD1 (5 bases). The CDR3 spans 13 residues. Germline loops: CDR1 MNHNS, CDR2 SASEGT. V was pared by 8 bases and J by 6 bases, with 14 bases between. The CDR3 bases are TGTGCCAGCCGGGAGAGGGGCAGTCAGCCCCAGCATTTT. Encoded protein: CASRERGSQPQHF.

The rearrangement uses TRBV5-1 and TRBJ1-2; D may be TRBD1 (6 bases). CDR3 size: 16 residues. The V gene's germline CDR1 is SGHRS and CDR2 YFSETQ. V lost 7 bases to trimming and J lost 7 bases, with 26 bases between them. CDR3 sequence: CASRRERGREFSGYTF. CDR3 sequence (DNA): TGCGCCAGCCGCCGGGAGCGGGGGCGAGAATTCTCTGGCTACACCTTC.

Only a few counts were recorded for this clonotype. The chain recombines TRBV7-9 with TRBJ1-1; D is unclear. Germline loops: CDR1 SEHNR, CDR2 FQNEAQ (reference sequence). V lost 8 bases, J lost 2 bases, and 12 bases lay in between. This CDR3 comprises 13 residues. For the CDR3, the DNA is TGTGCCAGCCATACGACGGGTAACACTGAAGCTTTCTTT. It encodes CASHTTGNTEAFF. Using reference TRBV7-9 and TRBJ1-1 for the parts outside the CDR3, the full variable domain is DTGVSQNPRHKITKRGQNVTFRCDPISEHNRLYWYRQTLGQGPEFLTYFQNEAQLEKSRLLSDRFSAERPKGSFSTLEIQRTEQGDSAMYLCASHTTGNTEAFFGQGTRLTVV.

This clonotype appeared many times. This sequence joins TRBV11-2 and TRBJ2-7; 15 bases align to TRBD2. Germline V CDR1 and CDR2: SGHAT, FQNNGV. V lost 4 bases and J lost 3; bases outside the gene matches: 10. The length of the CDR3 is 18 residues. DNA for the CDR3: TGTGCCAGCAGCTCCTCCGGGACTAGCGGGGGGCTAGACTACGAGCAGTACTTC. It translates to CASSSSGTSGGLDYEQYF.

This clonotype appeared a single time. This could be a read error, since a much larger clone is one nucleotide away. CDR3 DNA: TGTGCCAGCAGTTTAGCGTTCCGGCCCGGGGAGCTGTTTTTT. Translating gives CASSLAFRPGELFF. The chain combines TRBV28 with TRBJ2-2; D is ambiguous. V shed 2 bases and J shed 6 bases, with 10 bases lying between them. Germline CDR1 reads MDHEN; CDR2 reads SYDVKM. This CDR3 spans 14 amino acids. Complete variable domain (other parts from reference TRBV28 and TRBJ2-2): DVKVTQSSRYLVKRTGEKVFLECVQDMDHENMFWYRQDPGLGLRLIYFSYDVKMKEKGDIPEGYSVSREKKERFSLILESASTNQTSMYLCASSLAFRPGELFFGEGSRLTVL.

This clonotype was recorded many times. The chain links TRBV6-1 to TRBJ2-3, with a weak D call TRBD2 (5 bases). This CDR3 has 15 amino acids. Trimming left V 6 bases short and J 7 bases short, with 20 bases between. The germline gives CDR1 MNHNS, CDR2 SASEGT. Written as DNA, the CDR3 is TGTGCCAGCAGGCGGCCGGGATCGGTCATCTATACGCAGTATTTT. This sequence encodes CASRRPGSVIYTQYF.

This clonotype was seen repeatedly, ten times or more. The genes are TRBV4-1 and TRBJ2-7; TRBD1 agrees at 9 bases. V lost 2 bases and J lost 4; bases outside the gene matches: 6. The germline V gene has CDR1 MGHRA and CDR2 YSYEKL. The CDR3 runs to 15 residues. The CDR3 nucleotides are TGCGCCAGCAGCCAATTGCACAGGGGGCTTTACGAGCAGTACTTC. Translated, it gives CASSQLHRGLYEQYF.

This clonotype has a single count. A much larger clone lies a single base off, so this may be a read error. The CDR3 protein is CATRFGTGSYNEQYF. DNA for the CDR3: TGTGCCACCCGTTTCGGGACAGGGTCGTACAATGAGCAGTACTTC. The chain recombines TRBV12-3 or TRBV12-4 with TRBJ2-7, with 9 bases aligning to TRBD1. The junction had 17 bases not matched to a gene; V was cut back by 10 bases and J by 7 bases. The CDR3 spans 15 residues.

The sample holds a few counts of this clonotype. Here the CDR3 reads CASSEQAGDPNEQFF. The CDR3 DNA follows: TGTGCCAGCAGTGAACAAGCGGGAGACCCCAATGAGCAGTTCTTC. This chain connects TRBV2 to TRBJ2-1; 8 bases are a match to TRBD2. Germline CDR1 is SNHLY and CDR2 is FYNNEI. V lost 2 bases, J lost 6 bases, and 6 bases stayed unmatched. The CDR3 runs 15 residues.